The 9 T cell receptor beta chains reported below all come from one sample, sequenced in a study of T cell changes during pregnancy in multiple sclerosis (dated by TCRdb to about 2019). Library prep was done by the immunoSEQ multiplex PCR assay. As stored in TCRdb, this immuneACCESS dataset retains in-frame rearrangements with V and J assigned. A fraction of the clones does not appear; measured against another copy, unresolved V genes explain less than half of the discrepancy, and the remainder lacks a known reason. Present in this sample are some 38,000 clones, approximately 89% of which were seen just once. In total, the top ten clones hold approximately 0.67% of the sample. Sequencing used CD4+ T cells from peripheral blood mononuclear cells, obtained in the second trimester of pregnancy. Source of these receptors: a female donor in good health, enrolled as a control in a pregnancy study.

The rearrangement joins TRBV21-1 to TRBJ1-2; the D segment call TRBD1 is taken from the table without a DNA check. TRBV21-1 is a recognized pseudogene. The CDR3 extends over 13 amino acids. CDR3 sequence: CASSKGAGHGYTF. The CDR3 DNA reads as TGTGCCAGCAGCAAAGGGGCAGGGCATGGCTACACCTTC.

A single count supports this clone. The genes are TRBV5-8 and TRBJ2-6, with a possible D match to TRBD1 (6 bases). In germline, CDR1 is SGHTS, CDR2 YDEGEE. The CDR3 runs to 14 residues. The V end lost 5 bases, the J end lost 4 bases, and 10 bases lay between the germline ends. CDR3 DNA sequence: TGTGCCAGCAGATTGACAGGCGGGGCCAACGTCCTGACTTTC. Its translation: CASRLTGGANVLTF. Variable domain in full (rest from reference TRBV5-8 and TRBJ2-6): EAGVTQSPTHLIKTRGQQATLRCSPISGHTSVYWYQQALGLGLQFLLWYDEGEERNRGNFPPRFSGRQFPNYSSELNVNALELEDSALYLCASRLTGGANVLTFGAGSRLTVL.

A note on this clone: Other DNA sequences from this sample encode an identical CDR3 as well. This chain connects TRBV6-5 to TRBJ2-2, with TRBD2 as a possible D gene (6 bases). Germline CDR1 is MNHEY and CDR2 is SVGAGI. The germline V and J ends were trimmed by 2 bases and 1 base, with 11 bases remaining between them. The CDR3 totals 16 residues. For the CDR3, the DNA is TGTGCCAGCAGTTACCAGGGACTGATGAACACCGGGGAGCTGTTTTTT. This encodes CASSYQGLMNTGELFF.

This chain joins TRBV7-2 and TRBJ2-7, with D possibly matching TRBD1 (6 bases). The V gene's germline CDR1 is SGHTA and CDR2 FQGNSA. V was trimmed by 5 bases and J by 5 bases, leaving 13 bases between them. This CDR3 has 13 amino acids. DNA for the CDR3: TGTGCCAGCAGCCTAACGACAGGAAACGAGCAGTACTTC. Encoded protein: CASSLTTGNEQYF.

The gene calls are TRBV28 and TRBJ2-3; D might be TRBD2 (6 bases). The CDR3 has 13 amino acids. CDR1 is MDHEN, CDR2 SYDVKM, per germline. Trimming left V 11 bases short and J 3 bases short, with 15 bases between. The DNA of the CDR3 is TGTGCCGCGTGGAGGGGAGGAACAGATACGCAGTATTTT. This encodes CAAWRGGTDTQYF.

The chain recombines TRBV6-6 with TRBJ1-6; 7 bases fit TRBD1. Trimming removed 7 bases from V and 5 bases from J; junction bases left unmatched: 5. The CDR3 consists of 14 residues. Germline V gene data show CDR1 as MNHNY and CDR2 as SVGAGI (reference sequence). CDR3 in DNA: TGTGCCAGCATCAGGGGACAGAATAATTCACCCCTCCACTTT. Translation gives CASIRGQNNSPLHF.

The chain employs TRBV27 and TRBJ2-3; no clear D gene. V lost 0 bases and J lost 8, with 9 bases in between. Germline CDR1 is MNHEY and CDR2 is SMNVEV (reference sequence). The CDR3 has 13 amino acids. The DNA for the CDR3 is TGTGCCAGCAGTTTATCGGGCTTAGGTACGCAGTATTTT. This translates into CASSLSGLGTQYF.

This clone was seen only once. The CDR3 loop reads CASSLRGRFPFF. The CDR3 bases are TGTGCCAGCAGTTTGCGGGGGCGGTTTCCTTTCTTT. The chain joins TRBV28 to TRBJ1-1; tentatively, D is TRBD1 (6 bases). The CDR3 has 12 amino acids. With 3 bases removed from V and 12 bases from J, the gap between germline ends came to 14 bases. From germline, CDR1 is MDHEN and CDR2 SYDVKM.

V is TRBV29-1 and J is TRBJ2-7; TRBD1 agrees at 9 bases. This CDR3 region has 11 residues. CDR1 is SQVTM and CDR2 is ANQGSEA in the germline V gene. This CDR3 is CRADRGYEQYF. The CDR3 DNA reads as TGCAGAGCGGACAGGGGCTACGAGCAGTACTTC.